The T cell receptor beta chain described here comes from a study of shared clonotypes between healthy human individuals (dated by TCRdb to 2020 to 2021). Notes on the research overall: The cohort included a few men and a couple of women between 18 and 49 years of age. To estimate repertoire size and how much clonotypes are shared between individuals, the study performed deep sequencing of blood TCR repertoires from a handful of healthy adults. For each donor, CD4 naive and CD4 memory were each run on three plates, CD8 naive on two plates, and CD8 memory on one plate. Between about 0.85 and 8.9 billion PBMCs per donor were obtained by leukapheresis. To increase sequencing depth and limit assay-specific biases, different laboratories used diverse techniques to prepare libraries and sequence TCR repertoires. Findings and caveats that apply to the study as a whole: Naive subsets generally had larger estimated clonotype richness than memory subsets. Because the study included a small number of donors, the genetic and exposure-history diversity represented was limited. Pairwise subsampling led to the expectation that sequencing depth would affect the degree of clonotype sharing among donors. Sharing across four donors was observed for 5% to 6.5% of naive CD4, about 3.2% of naive CD8, 2% to 2.5% of memory CD4, and about 0.39% of memory CD8 clonotypes. Sampling was restricted to blood, and TCR repertoires in tissues likely differ from the TCR repertoires found in blood. Higher generation probabilities were observed for clonotypes shared by all four sorted-subset donors than for non-shared clonotypes. Even with the large sequencing depth, rarefaction of the sorted-subset datasets indicated that sequencing was incomplete.

Using the deep immunoSEQ assay, TCR CDR3 regions were amplified from genomic DNA by multiplex PCR. Genomic DNA extracted from each cell subset was distributed evenly over all wells of several immunoSEQ 96-well plates, and each plate served as one replicate. For sorted subsets, 150 to 250 ng of genomic DNA, equivalent to 30,000 or so T cell genomes, went into each replicate PCR. The purified libraries were quantified using a Qubit 3.0 fluorometer, sized with a Bioanalyzer 2100, and then quantified again using the KAPA Library Quantification kit. Each immunoSEQ 96-well plate was sequenced on its own single-read 150-cycle Illumina NextSeq 550 flow cell. The study's processing was this. Because the immunoSEQ output held only junctional sequences and lacked quality scores, the filtering could not match the filtering applied to full-length reads. To assign V/J genes and CDR3, sequences were annotated using PyIR, a Python wrapper for IgBLAST v1.9, with IMGT germline references. Any read was removed if the V/J assignment was weak (E-value above 1e-6), the CDR3 was missing, or the read contained stop codons, out-of-frame junctions, or ambiguous translated residues. V3J clonotypes were defined as sequences sharing the same inferred V gene, J gene, and CDR3 amino acid sequence. Percentage overlap between repertoires was computed as shared unique clonotypes divided by the size of the smaller repertoire. Richness of each repertoire was evaluated using RTK rarefaction, the Chao1 estimator, and Recon v2.1 estimates of unobserved clonotypes. Generation probabilities for all TCRbeta clonotypes obtained by the gDNA method from a few donors were computed using OLGA. TCRdb limited this immuneACCESS table to in-frame rearrangements with V and J called. A share of clones is missing; checked studies link under half to unresolved V genes, and the rest is unexplained. V, J and clone size derive from that table, while D and trimming were established from the DNA sequence. Across this sample there are roughly 2.6 million clones, with around nine tenths seen only once. The ten largest clones capture about 0.13% of the sample.

CDR1 and CDR2 (SNHLY, FYNNEI) derive from the germline V gene. The CDR3 runs 14 residues from the cysteine to the phenylalanine. Only CDR3 DNA is held: 42 bases, read in frame from base 1. Clipping removes 7 bases from V and 4 bases from J, with 8 as the unmatched junction base count. To note about this clone: The antigen this receptor binds is unknown. Within one base of it there is no much larger clone, and no base qualities were kept.

Donors were healthy HIV-negative adults with no recently reported acute infections or vaccinations. Only Caucasian adults living in Nashville, Tennessee, USA were represented among the donors. CD4+ T cells were enriched by magnetic negative selection; naive cells were then positively selected on CD45RA, and the negative fraction formed the memory subset. Blood was obtained by leukapheresis, after which PBMCs were separated by Ficoll-Histopaque density gradient centrifugation and cryopreserved in liquid nitrogen vapor phase. Analytical flow cytometry was used to check the purity and quantity of each magnetically sorted T cell population. Genomic DNA was isolated from each sorted fraction and quantified by UV absorbance on a Nanodrop 2000c.

Sequenced material: naive CD4+ T cells sorted from blood. According to the study, the label for this sample's cell subset or site signals: CD45RA+ positively selected. The V and J segments used are TRBV2 and TRBJ2-7; 9 bases in between match TRBD1. The sequence was collected from a man aged 18 to 29 in good health. CDR3 reads: CASISPGQGYEQYF. Here is the DNA: TGTGCCAGCATAAGCCCGGGACAGGGTTACGAGCAGTACTTC.